This T cell receptor (beta chain) was profiled in a study of preoperative IRX-2 immunotherapy in early breast cancer. Treatment: preoperative locoregional IRX-2 cytokine immunotherapy. Patients received preoperative, locoregional IRX-2 cytokine immunotherapy in a phase Ib study. This clone was found once. Produced via immunoSEQ multiplex PCR; TCRdb's table is partial and in-frame only. The sample contains about 28,000 clones, 82% of which appear only once. The germline gives CDR1 SSHAT, CDR2 FNYEAQ (reference sequence). Trimming took off 4 bases at V and 4 bases at J, with 14 bases between the two ends. The CDR3 length is 15 residues.

The TCR sequence derives from a human donor with breast cancer. The biological material was taken from a patient treated with IRX-2 immunotherapy. V usage is TRBV7-7 and J usage is TRBJ1-3, with unresolved D. Here the CDR3 reads CASSSPGFSGNTIYF. The CDR3 region has the DNA TGTGCCAGCAGCTCCCCGGGGTTCTCGGGAAACACCATATATTTT.